The clone carrying this TCR beta chain showed up many times. The CDR3 is 14 residues long. Germline V lookup: CDR1 ENHRY, CDR2 SYGVKD. V lost 4 bases and J lost 3, with 13 bases in between. This sample is drawn from a study of T cells after yellow fever vaccination. Each CDR3 protein gets one entry after TCRdb re-called the 5' RACE reads with MiXCR. The sample has 300,000 to 350,000 distinct CDR3 sequences, around 11% seen once. The sequencing here drew on CD4+ T cells sorted from PBMCs, taken 45 days after the yellow fever booster vaccination. The chain joins TRBV10-3 to TRBJ2-7; D is uncertain. The clonotype originates from a man aged 18 to 29 who received the YFV17D yellow fever vaccine. The CDR3 is CAISVGETGYEQYF. CDR3 nucleotide sequence: TGTGCCATCAGTGTCGGAGAAACGGGCTACGAGCAGTACTTC.